Listed below are T cell receptor beta chains from one sample, sequenced in a study of vaccination effects on CD4 cells after COVID-19. TCRdb's copy holds only in-frame clones and misses some; the assay was immunoSEQ multiplex PCR. The sample consists of tens of thousands of clones, approximately 72% of them appearing once. These receptors' antigens are unknown. This specimen consisted of CD4+ T cells from PBMCs cultured with HCoV-NL63 spike peptides, obtained before COVID-19 vaccination. The receptor source for this set is a human donor who received a COVID-19 vaccine. Both conserved end residues are part of each CDR3. The D gene is left open where the match is weak. Size values are once, few and many counts, or a class for expanded clones, and some rows have none.

clone size | D gene | J gene | V gene | CDR3 protein | CDR3 DNA
. | . | TRBJ1-4 | TRBV29-1 | CSILDSAFNEKLFF | TGCAGCATCCTCGACTCGGCGTTCAATGAAAAACTGTTTTTT
. | . | TRBJ2-1 | TRBV15 | CATSRNRNEQFF | TGTGCCACCAGCAGGAACCGTAATGAGCAGTTCTTC
few | . | TRBJ2-5 | TRBV5-4 | CASSIPGSKETQYF | TGTGCCAGCAGCATACCGGGATCCAAAGAGACCCAGTACTTC
. | TRBD1 | TRBJ2-3 | TRBV5-1 | CASSPTGQGGTDTQYF | TGCGCCAGCAGCCCCACCGGACAGGGTGGCACAGATACGCAGTATTTT
. | TRBD1 | TRBJ2-5 | TRBV7-2 | CASSPGDSQETQYF | TGTGCCAGCAGCCCCGGGGACAGCCAAGAGACCCAGTACTTC
. | TRBD2 | TRBJ2-3 | TRBV7-7 | CASSLGGETGGTQYF | TGTGCCAGCAGCTTGGGCGGGGAGACGGGGGGTACGCAGTATTTT
. | . | TRBJ2-3 | TRBV24-1 | CATRNRVNTDTQYF | TGTGCCACCAGGAATAGGGTTAACACAGATACGCAGTATTTT
. | . | TRBJ2-5 | TRBV18 | CASSPFLPGQETQYF | TGTGCCAGCTCACCTTTCCTCCCGGGACAAGAGACCCAGTACTTC
. | TRBD1 | TRBJ2-4 | TRBV6-2/TRBV6-3 | CASSLGQGALNDKNIQYF | TGTGCCAGCAGTTTGGGACAGGGGGCGCTTAATGACAAAAACATTCAGTACTTC
. | . | TRBJ2-1 | TRBV5-1 | CASSFEGPYNEQFF | TGCGCCAGCAGCTTCGAGGGTCCCTACAATGAGCAGTTCTTC
. | . | TRBJ1-5 | TRBV6-5 | CASSRLGGSNQPQHF | TGTGCCAGCAGTCGACTTGGGGGTAGCAATCAGCCCCAGCATTTT
. | . | TRBJ2-1 | TRBV7-2 | CASSLRRWNEQFF | TGTGCCAGCAGCTTACGGAGATGGAATGAGCAGTTCTTC
. | . | TRBJ1-2 | TRBV7-9 | CASSLALGSGYGYTF | TGTGCCAGCAGCTTAGCCCTAGGGTCGGGCTATGGCTACACCTTC
. | . | TRBJ1-2 | TRBV6-5 | CASSYRLSGYYGYTF | TGTGCCAGCAGTTACCGGCTATCTGGGTACTATGGCTACACCTTC
. | . | TRBJ2-2 | TRBV9 | CASSVNQADPELFF | TGTGCCAGCAGCGTAAACCAGGCAGATCCGGAGCTGTTTTTT
few | TRBD1 | TRBJ1-2 | TRBV2 | CASSPGTGGANYGYTF | TGTGCCAGCAGTCCCGGGACAGGGGGAGCTAACTATGGCTACACCTTC